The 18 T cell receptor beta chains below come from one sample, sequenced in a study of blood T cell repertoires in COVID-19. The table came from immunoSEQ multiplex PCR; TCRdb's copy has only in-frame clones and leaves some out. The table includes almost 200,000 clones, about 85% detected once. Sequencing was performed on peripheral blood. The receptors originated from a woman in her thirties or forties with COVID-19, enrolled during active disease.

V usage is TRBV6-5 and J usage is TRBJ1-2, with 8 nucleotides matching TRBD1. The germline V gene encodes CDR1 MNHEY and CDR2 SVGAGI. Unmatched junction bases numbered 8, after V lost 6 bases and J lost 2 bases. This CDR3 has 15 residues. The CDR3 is CASRQGQAPNYGYTF. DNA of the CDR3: TGTGCCAGCAGGCAGGGACAGGCACCCAACTATGGCTACACCTTC.

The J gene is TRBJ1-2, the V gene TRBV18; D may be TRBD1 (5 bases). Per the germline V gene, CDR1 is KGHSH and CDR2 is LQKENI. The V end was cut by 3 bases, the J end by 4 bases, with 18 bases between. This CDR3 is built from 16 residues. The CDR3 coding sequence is TGTGCCAGCTCACCTGCTGAGAGCCAGGGAGGCTATGGCTACACCTTC. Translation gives CASSPAESQGGYGYTF.

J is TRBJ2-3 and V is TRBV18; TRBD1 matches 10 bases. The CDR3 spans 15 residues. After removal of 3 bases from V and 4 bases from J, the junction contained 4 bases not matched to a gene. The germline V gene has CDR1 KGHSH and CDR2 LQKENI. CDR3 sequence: CASSPGTGVADTQYF. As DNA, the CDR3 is TGTGCCAGCTCACCCGGGACAGGGGTGGCAGATACGCAGTATTTT.

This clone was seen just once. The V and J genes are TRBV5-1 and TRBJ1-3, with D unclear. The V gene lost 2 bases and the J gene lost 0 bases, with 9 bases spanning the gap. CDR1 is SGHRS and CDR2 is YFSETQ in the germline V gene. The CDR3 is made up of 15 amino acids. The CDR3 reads CASSLTEFSGNTIYF. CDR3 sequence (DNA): TGCGCCAGCAGCTTAACAGAGTTCTCTGGAAACACCATATATTTT. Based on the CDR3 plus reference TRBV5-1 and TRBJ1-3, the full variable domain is KAGVTQTPRYLIKTRGQQVTLSCSPISGHRSVSWYQQTPGQGLQFLFEYFSETQRNKGNFPGRFSGRQFSNSRSEMNVSTLELGDSALYLCASSLTEFSGNTIYFGEGSWLTVV.

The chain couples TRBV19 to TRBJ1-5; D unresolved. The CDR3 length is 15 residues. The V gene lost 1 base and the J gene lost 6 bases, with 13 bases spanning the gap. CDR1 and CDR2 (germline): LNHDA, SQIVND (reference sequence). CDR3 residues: CASSIGSGDTQPQHF. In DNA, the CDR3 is TGTGCCAGTAGTATAGGGTCCGGGGATACTCAGCCCCAGCATTTT.

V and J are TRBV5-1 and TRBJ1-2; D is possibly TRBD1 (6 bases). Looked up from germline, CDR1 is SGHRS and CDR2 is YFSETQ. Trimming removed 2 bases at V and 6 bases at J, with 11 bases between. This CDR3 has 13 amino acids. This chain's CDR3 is CASSLGGIDGYTF. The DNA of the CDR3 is TGCGCCAGCAGCTTAGGGGGAATTGATGGCTACACCTTC. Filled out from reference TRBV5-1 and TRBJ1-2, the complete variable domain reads KAGVTQTPRYLIKTRGQQVTLSCSPISGHRSVSWYQQTPGQGLQFLFEYFSETQRNKGNFPGRFSGRQFSNSRSEMNVSTLELGDSALYLCASSLGGIDGYTFGSGTRLTVV.

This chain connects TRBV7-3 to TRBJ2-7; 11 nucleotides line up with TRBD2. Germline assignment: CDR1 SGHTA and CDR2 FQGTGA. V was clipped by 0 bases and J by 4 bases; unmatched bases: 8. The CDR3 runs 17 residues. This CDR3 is CASSLTPLAGGGYEQYF. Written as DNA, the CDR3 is TGTGCCAGCAGCTTAACGCCCCTAGCGGGGGGCGGTTACGAGCAGTACTTC. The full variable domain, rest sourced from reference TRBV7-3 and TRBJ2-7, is GAGVSQTPSNKVTEKGKYVELRCDPISGHTALYWYRQSLGQGPEFLIYFQGTGAADDSGLPNDRFFAVRPEGSVSTLKIQRTERGDSAVYLCASSLTPLAGGGYEQYFGPGTRLTVT.

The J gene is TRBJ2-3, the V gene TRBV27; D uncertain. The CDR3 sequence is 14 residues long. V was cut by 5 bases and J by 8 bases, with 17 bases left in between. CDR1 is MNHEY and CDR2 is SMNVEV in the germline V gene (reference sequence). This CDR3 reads CASSRSLQRTTQYF. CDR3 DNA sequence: TGTGCCAGCAGTCGGAGCCTCCAGAGAACTACGCAGTATTTT.

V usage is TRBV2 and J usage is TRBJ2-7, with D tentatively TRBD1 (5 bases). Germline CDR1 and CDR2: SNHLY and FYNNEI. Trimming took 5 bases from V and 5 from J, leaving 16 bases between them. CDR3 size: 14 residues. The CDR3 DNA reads TGTGCCAGCAGTAACCAGGGATATCACAACGAGCAGTACTTC. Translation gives CASSNQGYHNEQYF. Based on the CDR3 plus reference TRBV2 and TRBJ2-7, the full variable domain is EPEVTQTPSHQVTQMGQEVILRCVPISNHLYFYWYRQILGQKVEFLVSFYNNEISEKSEIFDDQFSVERPDGSNFTLKIRSTKLEDSAMYFCASSNQGYHNEQYFGPGTRLTVT.

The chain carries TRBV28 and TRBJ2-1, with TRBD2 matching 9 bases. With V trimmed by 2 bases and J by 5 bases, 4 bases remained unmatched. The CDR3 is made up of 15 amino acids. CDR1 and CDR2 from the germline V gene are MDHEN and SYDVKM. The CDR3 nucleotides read TGTGCCAGCAGTTTAGCGGGAGGGCCTAACAATGAGCAGTTCTTC. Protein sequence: CASSLAGGPNNEQFF.

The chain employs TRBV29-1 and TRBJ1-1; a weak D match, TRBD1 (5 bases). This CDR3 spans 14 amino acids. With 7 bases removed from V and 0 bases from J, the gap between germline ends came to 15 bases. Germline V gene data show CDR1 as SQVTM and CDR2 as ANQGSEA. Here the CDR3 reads CSARDSWVNTEAFF. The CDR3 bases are TGCAGCGCCCGGGACTCCTGGGTGAACACTGAAGCTTTCTTT.

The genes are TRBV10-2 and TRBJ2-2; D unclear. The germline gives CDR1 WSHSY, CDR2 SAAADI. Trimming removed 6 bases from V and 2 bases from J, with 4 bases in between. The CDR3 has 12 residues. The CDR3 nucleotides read TGCGCCAGCAGAGCAAACACCGGGGAGCTGTTTTTT. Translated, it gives CASRANTGELFF.

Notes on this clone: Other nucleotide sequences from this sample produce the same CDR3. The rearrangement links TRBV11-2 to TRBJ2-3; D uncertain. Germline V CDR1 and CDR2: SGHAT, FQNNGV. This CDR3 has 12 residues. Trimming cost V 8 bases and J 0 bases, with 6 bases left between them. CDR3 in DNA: TGTGCCAGCTCTTTTAGCACAGATACGCAGTATTTT. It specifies CASSFSTDTQYF.

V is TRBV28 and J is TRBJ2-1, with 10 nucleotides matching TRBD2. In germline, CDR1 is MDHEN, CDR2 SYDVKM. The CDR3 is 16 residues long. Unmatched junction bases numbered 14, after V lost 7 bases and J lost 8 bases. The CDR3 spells CASTRLAGNTADEQFF. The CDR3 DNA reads TGTGCCAGCACCCGACTAGCGGGTAATACGGCTGATGAGCAGTTCTTC.

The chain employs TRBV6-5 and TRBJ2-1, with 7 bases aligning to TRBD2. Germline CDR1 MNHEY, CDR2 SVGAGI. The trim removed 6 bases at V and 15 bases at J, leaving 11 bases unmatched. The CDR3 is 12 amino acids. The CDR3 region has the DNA TGTGCCAGCAGCCAAGATCTAGCGGCTAGGTTCTTC. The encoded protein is CASSQDLAARFF.

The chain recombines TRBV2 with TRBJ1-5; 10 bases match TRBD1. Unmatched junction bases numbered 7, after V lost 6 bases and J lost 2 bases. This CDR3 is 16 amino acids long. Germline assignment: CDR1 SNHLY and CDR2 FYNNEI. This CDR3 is CASRADRGQGNQPQHF. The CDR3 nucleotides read TGTGCCAGCAGGGCTGACAGGGGGCAGGGCAATCAGCCCCAGCATTTT.

For the CDR3, the DNA is TGTGCCAGCAGCTTGACCTGGAGCTCCTACAATGAGCAGTTCTTC. Residues: CASSLTWSSYNEQFF. The V and J genes are TRBV7-3 and TRBJ2-1; D unresolved. This CDR3 spans 15 amino acids. V was pared by 3 bases and J by 0 bases, with 9 bases between. Looked up from germline, CDR1 is SGHTA and CDR2 is FQGTGA.

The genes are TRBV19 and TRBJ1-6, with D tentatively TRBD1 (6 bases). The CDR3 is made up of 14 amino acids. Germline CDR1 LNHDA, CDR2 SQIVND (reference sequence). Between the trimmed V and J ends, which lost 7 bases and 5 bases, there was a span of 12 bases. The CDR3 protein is CASKKTGNNSPLHF. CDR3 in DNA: TGTGCCAGTAAGAAGACAGGCAATAATTCACCCCTCCACTTT.